The source of this T cell receptor (beta chain) is a study of T-cell reconstitution after alpha-beta-depleted transplantation in children. Unique molecular identifiers were incorporated into the prepared TCRbeta library. One entry per CDR3 protein results from TCRdb running MiXCR on the PCR reads. This sample has about 250,000 distinct CDR3 sequences; roughly a quarter occur once, and the top ten carry about 5%. CDR1 and CDR2 (germline): SGDLS, YYNGEE. The CDR3 is 17 amino acids. On this clonotype itself: Its antigen is still unknown. The germline gene is not matched at one end of the junction; a read error may be the cause.

Findings of the study overall: It was reported that alpha-beta T cells came from several hundred expanded graft clones (about two months after transplant). One year post-transplant, T-cell counts and diversity were largely derived from T cells produced anew.

Sample: PBMCs, mostly from graft donor cells, taken 360 days after TCRalphabeta/CD19-depleted stem cell transplant. The gene calls are TRBV9 and TRBJ2-6, with D possibly TRBD2 on 6 matching bases. The source of this sequence is a female patient aged 2 to 10 who had a stem cell transplant for congenital amegakaryocytic thrombocytopenia, so the T cells may come from the graft donor. In DNA, the CDR3 is TGCGCCAGCAGCGTAGTTGATAGCGGCTCTGGGGCCAACGTCCTGACTTTC. Its protein is CASSVVDSGSGANVLTF.